The source of this T cell receptor beta chain is a study of cytomegalovirus exposure and HLA in healthy donors. The CDR3 covers 23 residues. CDR1 and CDR2 (germline): KGHSH, LQKENI. The trim removed 0 bases at V and 7 bases at J, leaving 26 bases unmatched. With 60 Vbeta and 13 Jbeta primers, the PCR was carried out. The data were produced by immunoSEQ multiplex PCR, yet TCRdb's version contains in-frame clones alone and is incomplete. The sample carries roughly 150,000 clones, 75% to 90% recorded once. The chain recombines TRBV18 with TRBJ2-1, with 11 bases that match TRBD2. The specimen sequenced was PBMCs. The sequence was collected from a young woman in good health and CMV-seronegative. CDR3 sequence: CASSPPGQGYRPRLAGRVNEQFF. In DNA form, the CDR3 reads TGTGCCAGCTCACCACCGGGACAGGGCTATCGCCCTCGACTAGCGGGACGCGTGAATGAGCAGTTCTTC. Combining the CDR3 with reference TRBV18 and TRBJ2-1 gives the whole variable domain NAGVMQNPRHLVRRRGQEARLRCSPMKGHSHVYWYRQLPEEGLKFMVYLQKENIIDESGMPKERFSAEFPKEGPSILRIQQVVRGDSAAYFCASSPPGQGYRPRLAGRVNEQFFGPGTRLTVL.